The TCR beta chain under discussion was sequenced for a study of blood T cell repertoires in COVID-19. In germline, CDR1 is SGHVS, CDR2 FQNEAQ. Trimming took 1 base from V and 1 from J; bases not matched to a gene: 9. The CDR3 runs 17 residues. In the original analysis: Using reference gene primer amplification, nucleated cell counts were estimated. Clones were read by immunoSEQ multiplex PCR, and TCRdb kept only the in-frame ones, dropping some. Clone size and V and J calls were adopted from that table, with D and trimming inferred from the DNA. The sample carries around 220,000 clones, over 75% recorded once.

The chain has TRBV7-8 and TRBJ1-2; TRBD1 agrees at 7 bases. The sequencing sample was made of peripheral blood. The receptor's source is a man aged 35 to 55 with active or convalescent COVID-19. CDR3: CASSLGGQVSFNYGYTF. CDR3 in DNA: TGTGCCAGCAGCTTAGGTGGACAGGTGTCTTTTAACTATGGCTACACCTTC.